The clone carrying this TCR beta chain has a count of ten or more. Its antigen is currently unknown. The CDR3 runs to 15 residues. Trimming removed 3 bases at V and 1 base at J, with 10 bases between. Germline CDR1 and CDR2: SGHTA and FQGNSA. The data are from a study of T cells in Graves' hyperthyroidism and ophthalmopathy. Diagnoses were made from clinical symptoms, serum measures (thyroxine and TRAb), thyroid ultrasound and orbital computed tomography. General study findings and limits: The model anticipated ophthalmopathy a median approximately 6.7 months pre-onset.

The TCR beta CDR3 regions underwent amplification using RNA transcripts as the source. Initially, a first-round RT-PCR of the TCR CDR3 employed the HTBI primer set. Each CDR3 protein gets one entry after TCRdb re-called the multiplex PCR reads with MiXCR. The table lists 190,000 or so distinct CDR3 sequences, approximately 20% of them singletons. V usage is TRBV7-2 and J usage is TRBJ1-5; D may be TRBD1 (5 bases). Sequenced: blood. This TCR was sampled from a man aged 40-50 years with Graves' hyperthyroidism. The CDR3 here is CASSLRGGSNQPQHF. The CDR3 DNA sequence: TGTGCCAGCAGCTTGCGGGGGGGGAGCAATCAGCCCCAGCATTTT.